This entry concerns a single T cell receptor beta chain. This specimen comes from a study of T cell changes during pregnancy in multiple sclerosis. Assay used: immunoSEQ multiplex PCR; TCRdb lists only in-frame clones, some missing. Of approximately 110,000 clones in the sample, about nine tenths are singletons; the top ten hold about 3%. J was trimmed by 3 bases and V by 10 bases; bases with no gene match: 8. This CDR3 contains 14 residues. Germline V gene lookup returns CDR1 SNHLY and CDR2 FYNNEI. This specimen was peripheral blood, taken after pregnancy. This receptor was taken from a female donor with multiple sclerosis, enrolled in a pregnancy study. The chain links TRBV2 to TRBJ2-7; 11 bases are shared with TRBD2. CDR3 nucleotides: TGTGCCACCCTAGGGACTAGCGGCCTCTACGAGCAGTACTTC. Translation: CATLGTSGLYEQYF.